These 21 T cell receptor beta chains share one sample of origin, sequenced in a study of identical twins. Each CDR3 protein is one row after TCRdb ran MiXCR on the 5' RACE reads. The sample records about 690,000 distinct CDR3 sequences, 21% being singletons. The sample was also reused in another study, on T cells expressing NK-cell markers.

Specimen: PBMCs. Source of these receptors: a woman aged 18-35 years in good health.

This clonotype occurred many times. The V and J genes are TRBV10-3 and TRBJ1-1, with D maybe TRBD1 (5 bases). Germline lookup yields CDR1 ENHRY and CDR2 SYGVKD. The CDR3 is made up of 13 amino acids. Trimming shortened V by 4 bases and J by 1 base, and 7 bases separated the two germline ends. In nucleotides, the CDR3 is TGTGCCATCAGTGCTCAGGGGAACACTGAAGCTTTCTTT. This encodes CAISAQGNTEAFF.

CDR3 loop: CASSLTSGENSNEQFF. The CDR3 DNA follows: TGTGCCAGCAGCTTGACTAGCGGGGAGAACAGCAATGAGCAGTTCTTC. This rearrangement joins TRBV7-9 to TRBJ2-1; 11 bases map to TRBD2. Germline V gene sequence: CDR1 SEHNR, CDR2 FQNEAQ (reference sequence). V was clipped by 3 bases and J by 6 bases; unmatched bases: 7. CDR3 length: 16 amino acids.

The genes are TRBV4-1 and TRBJ2-3; 11 positions agree with TRBD2. The CDR3 extends over 17 amino acids. The V gene end was trimmed by 4 bases and the J gene end by 2 bases; junction bases not matched to a gene: 8. Germline CDR1 reads MGHRA; CDR2 reads YSYEKL. The CDR3 loop is CASSPPGLAVPTDTQYF. In nucleotides, the CDR3 is TGCGCCAGCAGCCCTCCGGGACTAGCGGTCCCCACAGATACGCAGTATTTT.

This clonotype has only a few counts. This chain joins TRBV20-1 and TRBJ1-1; no firm D call. Trimming cost V 0 bases and J 4 bases, with 18 bases left between them. The CDR3 has 16 residues. The germline gives CDR1 DFQATT, CDR2 SNEGSKA (reference sequence). The CDR3 DNA follows: TGCAGTGCTAGAGATAGACGTAATCCGGCGGCCACTGAAGCTTTCTTT. It codes for CSARDRRNPAATEAFF.

This sequence joins TRBV12-3 or TRBV12-4 and TRBJ1-2; the D gene is possibly TRBD1 (5 bases). The CDR3 contains 14 residues. Trimming removed 6 bases at V and 3 bases at J, with 14 bases between. CDR3 in amino acids: CASSPGPQDYGYTF. The CDR3 DNA sequence: TGTGCCAGCAGCCCGGGACCACAAGACTATGGCTACACCTTC.

The V gene is TRBV12-3 or TRBV12-4, the J gene TRBJ2-3; 8 nucleotides match TRBD2. V lost 3 bases and J lost 6; bases outside the gene matches: 5. The CDR3 covers 14 residues. CDR3 residues: CASSFGGGPDTQYF. CDR3 DNA: TGTGCCAGCAGTTTCGGGGGGGGGCCGGATACGCAGTATTTT.

The chain uses TRBV7-9 and TRBJ1-1; 9 bases line up with TRBD1. CDR1 SEHNR and CDR2 FQNEAQ come from the germline V gene (reference sequence). The CDR3 loop spans 15 amino acids. Trimming cost V 5 bases and J 6 bases; bases outside gene matches: 10. The CDR3 reads CASSPGTGSRAEAFF. The DNA of the CDR3 is TGTGCCAGCAGCCCTGGGACAGGGTCGAGGGCTGAAGCTTTCTTT. The variable domain in full, with the rest retrieved from reference TRBV7-9 and TRBJ1-1, is DTGVSQNPRHKITKRGQNVTFRCDPISEHNRLYWYRQTLGQGPEFLTYFQNEAQLEKSRLLSDRFSAERPKGSFSTLEIQRTEQGDSAMYLCASSPGTGSRAEAFFGQGTRLTVV.

Ten or more counts support this clonotype. The V gene is TRBV6-5, the J gene TRBJ2-3; unclear D gene. Trimming cost V 0 bases and J 6 bases, with 13 bases left between them. This CDR3 is 15 amino acids long. Germline loops: CDR1 MNHEY, CDR2 SVGAGI. DNA of the CDR3: TGTGCCAGCAGTTACTCGAGGAGTGATCCGGATACGCAGTATTTT. It is translated as CASSYSRSDPDTQYF.

The CDR3 here is CASNAGGTDTQYF. In DNA form, the CDR3 reads TGCGCCAGCAACGCCGGGGGCACAGATACGCAGTATTTT. The V call is TRBV5-1, the J call TRBJ2-3, with a weak D call TRBD2 (5 bases). With 6 bases removed from V and 1 base from J, the gap between germline ends came to 9 bases. From germline, CDR1 is SGHRS and CDR2 YFSETQ. The CDR3 is 13 residues long.

The sample holds many counts of this clonotype. The J gene is TRBJ1-3, the V gene TRBV12-3 or TRBV12-4; D gene uncertain. V lost 5 bases and J 2 bases, leaving 10 bases between the germline ends. The CDR3 spans 14 residues. The CDR3 DNA reads TGTGCCAGCAGTAATCCCGATGCTGGAAACACCATATATTTT. Translated: CASSNPDAGNTIYF.

The rearrangement uses TRBV29-1 and TRBJ1-1; a weak D match, TRBD1 (6 bases). CDR3 size: 13 residues. Germline CDR1 SQVTM, CDR2 ANQGSEA. V lost 8 bases and J 2 bases, leaving 15 bases between the germline ends. CDR3 DNA: TGCAGCATCTGGAGGACAGATAACACTGAAGCTTTCTTT. It specifies CSIWRTDNTEAFF.

The table lists this clonotype with a few counts. The rearrangement joins TRBV4-1 to TRBJ1-4; possibly TRBD1 for D (5 bases). V was shortened by 0 bases and J by 7 bases, with 12 bases between the two germline ends. The length of the CDR3 is 15 residues. Germline-derived CDR1 and CDR2 are MGHRA and YSYEKL. The CDR3 here is CASSQDDRSIEKLFF. The CDR3 DNA reads TGCGCCAGCAGCCAAGATGACAGATCAATTGAAAAACTGTTTTTT.

This clonotype was recorded at least ten times. This chain connects TRBV20-1 to TRBJ2-3; TRBD1 might be the D (5 bases). The CDR3 has 16 amino acids. From germline, CDR1 is DFQATT and CDR2 SNEGSKA (reference sequence). The V end was cut by 4 bases, the J end by 1 base, with 18 bases between. The CDR3 region has the DNA TGCAGTGCTATGGTGATTATGGGGCCTCGCACAGATACGCAGTATTTT. Its protein is CSAMVIMGPRTDTQYF.

The V gene is TRBV6-6, the J gene TRBJ1-3; D is undetermined. With 7 bases removed from V and 2 bases from J, the gap between germline ends came to 9 bases. CDR3 length: 13 residues. Germline CDR1 is MNHNY and CDR2 is SVGAGI (reference sequence). The CDR3 loop is CASTGRTGNTIYF. CDR3 coding DNA: TGTGCCAGCACCGGTAGGACTGGAAACACCATATATTTT.

This clonotype was seen only a few times. The CDR3: CASSQDFPPLPKWSYEQYF. The CDR3 nucleotides are TGTGCCAGCAGCCAAGATTTTCCCCCCCTGCCCAAGTGGTCCTACGAGCAGTACTTC. The chain couples TRBV4-2 to TRBJ2-7; D call uncertain. The CDR3 totals 19 residues. The germline V gene has CDR1 LGHNA and CDR2 YNFKEQ. Trimming shortened V by 0 bases and J by 1 base, and 22 bases separated the two germline ends.

The table lists this clonotype with many counts. The rearrangement links TRBV29-1 to TRBJ2-6; maybe TRBD1 (5 bases). CDR1 SQVTM and CDR2 ANQGSEA come from the germline V gene. The CDR3 sequence is 15 residues long. V gave up 5 bases and J gave up 2 bases, with 13 bases separating them. CDR3 region: CSVQGSATGANVLTF. As DNA, the CDR3 is TGCAGCGTTCAGGGTAGTGCCACTGGGGCCAACGTCCTGACTTTC. The entire variable domain, with the rest obtained from reference TRBV29-1 and TRBJ2-6, is as follows: SAVISQKPSRDICQRGTSLTIQCQVDSQVTMMFWYRQQPGQSLTLIATANQGSEATYESGFVIDKFPISRPNLTFSTLTVSNMSPEDSSIYLCSVQGSATGANVLTFGAGSRLTVL.

The chain links TRBV7-9 to TRBJ2-5; 7 positions agree with TRBD2. V was pared by 5 bases and J by 4 bases, with 4 bases of the junction left unmatched. This CDR3 has 13 residues. From germline, CDR1 is SEHNR and CDR2 FQNEAQ (reference sequence). The CDR3 DNA reads TGTGCCAGCAGCGCGGGAGTTTTAGAGACCCAGTACTTC. This sequence encodes CASSAGVLETQYF.

The chain combines TRBV20-1 with TRBJ1-1; the D gene is possibly TRBD1 (5 bases). CDR1 DFQATT and CDR2 SNEGSKA come from the germline V gene (reference sequence). The CDR3 consists of 13 residues. The V gene lost 3 bases and the J gene lost 1 base, with 9 bases spanning the gap. The CDR3 is CSASLTANTEAFF. Here the CDR3 DNA reads TGCAGTGCTAGCTTGACAGCGAACACTGAAGCTTTCTTT.

This clonotype has more than one count but fewer than ten. This chain connects TRBV24-1 to TRBJ2-1; no reliable D call. The ends were cut back, 9 bases at V and 3 bases at J, with 8 bases in the middle. This CDR3 spans 12 amino acids. The germline gives CDR1 KGHDR, CDR2 SFDVKD. CDR3 coding DNA: TGTGCCACCCTGAGTGACTACAATGAGCAGTTCTTC. Translated, it gives CATLSDYNEQFF.

V is TRBV12-3 or TRBV12-4 and J is TRBJ2-7, with D unresolved. This CDR3 spans 12 amino acids. V was pared by 4 bases and J by 9 bases, with 13 bases between. The CDR3 reads CASSSIVFAQYF. For the CDR3, the DNA is TGTGCCAGCAGTTCAATAGTCTTCGCGCAGTACTTC.

The rearrangement joins TRBV15 to TRBJ2-3; 13 nucleotides line up with TRBD2. The CDR3 is made up of 16 amino acids. CDR1 and CDR2 (germline): LNHNV, YYDKDF (reference sequence). V was clipped by 5 bases and J by 3 bases; unmatched bases: 5. The CDR3 DNA reads TGTGCCACCAGCCCCCGGACTAGCGGGAGTACAGATACGCAGTATTTT. It is translated as CATSPRTSGSTDTQYF.